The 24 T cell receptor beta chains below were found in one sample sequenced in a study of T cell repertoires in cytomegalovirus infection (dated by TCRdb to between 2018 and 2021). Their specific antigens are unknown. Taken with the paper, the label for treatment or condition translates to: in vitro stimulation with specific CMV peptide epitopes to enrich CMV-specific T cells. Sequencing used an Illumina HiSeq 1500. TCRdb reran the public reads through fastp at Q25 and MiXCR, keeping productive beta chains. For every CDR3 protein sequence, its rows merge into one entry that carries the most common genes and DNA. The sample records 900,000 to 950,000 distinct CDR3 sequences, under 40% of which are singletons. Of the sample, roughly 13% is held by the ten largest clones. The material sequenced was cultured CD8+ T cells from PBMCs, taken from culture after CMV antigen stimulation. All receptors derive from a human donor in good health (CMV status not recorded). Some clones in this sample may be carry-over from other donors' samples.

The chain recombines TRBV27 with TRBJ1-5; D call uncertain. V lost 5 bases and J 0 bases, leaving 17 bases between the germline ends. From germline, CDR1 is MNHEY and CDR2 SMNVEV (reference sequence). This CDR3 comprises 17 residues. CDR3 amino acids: CASSPTGPSSSNQPQHF. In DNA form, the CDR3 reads TGTGCCAGCAGTCCTACCGGGCCCTCAAGTAGCAATCAGCCCCAGCATTTT.

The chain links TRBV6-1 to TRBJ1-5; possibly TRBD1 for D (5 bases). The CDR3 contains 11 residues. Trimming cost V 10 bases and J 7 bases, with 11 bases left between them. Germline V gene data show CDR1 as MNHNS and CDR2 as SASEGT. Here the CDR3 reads CATRDGQPQHF. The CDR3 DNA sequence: TGTGCCACCCGGGACGGCCAGCCCCAGCATTTT.

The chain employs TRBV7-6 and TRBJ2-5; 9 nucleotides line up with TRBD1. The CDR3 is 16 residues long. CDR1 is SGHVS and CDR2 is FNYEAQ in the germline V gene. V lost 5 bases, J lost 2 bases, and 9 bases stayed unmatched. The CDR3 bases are TGTGCCAGCAGCGCGTTGAGGACAGGGGTACAAGAGACCCAGTACTTC. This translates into CASSALRTGVQETQYF.

The CDR3 reads CASRPSSAVGDTQYF. CDR3 DNA sequence: TGTGCCAGCAGGCCCTCTTCGGCGGTGGGAGATACGCAGTATTTT. The V and J genes are TRBV28 and TRBJ2-3; D ambiguous. Per the germline V gene, CDR1 is MDHEN and CDR2 is SYDVKM. Trimming cost V 6 bases and J 5 bases, with 18 bases left between them. This CDR3 region has 15 residues.

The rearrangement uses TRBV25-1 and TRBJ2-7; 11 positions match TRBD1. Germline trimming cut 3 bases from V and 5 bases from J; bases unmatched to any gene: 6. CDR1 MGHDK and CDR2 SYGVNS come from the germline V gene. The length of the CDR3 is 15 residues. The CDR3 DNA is TGTGCCAGCAGTGATAGGACAGGGGGCCTCCACGAGCAGTACTTC. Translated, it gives CASSDRTGGLHEQYF.

CDR3 nucleotide sequence: TGCGCCAGCAGCCCCACAGGACGGGGGAATTACAATTCACCCCTCCACTTT. It translates to CASSPTGRGNYNSPLHF. The chain joins TRBV5-1 to TRBJ1-6; possibly TRBD1 for D (5 bases). The germline CDR1 and CDR2 sequences are SGHRS and YFSETQ. V shed 4 bases and J shed 7 bases, with 21 bases lying between them. The CDR3 runs 17 residues.

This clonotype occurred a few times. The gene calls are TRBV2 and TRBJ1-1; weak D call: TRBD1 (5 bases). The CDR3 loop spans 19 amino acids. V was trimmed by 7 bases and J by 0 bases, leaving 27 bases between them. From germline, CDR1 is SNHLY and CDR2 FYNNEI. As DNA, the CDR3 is TGTGCCAGCACCATCTCGGGGCGGACTGCCCGGGGCATGAACACTGAAGCTTTCTTT. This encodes CASTISGRTARGMNTEAFF.

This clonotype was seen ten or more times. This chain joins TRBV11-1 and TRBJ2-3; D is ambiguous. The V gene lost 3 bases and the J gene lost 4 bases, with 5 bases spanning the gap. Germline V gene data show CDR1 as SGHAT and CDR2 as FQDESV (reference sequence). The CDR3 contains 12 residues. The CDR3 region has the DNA TGTGCCAGCAGCTTGGCCTCAGATACGCAGTATTTT. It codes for CASSLASDTQYF.

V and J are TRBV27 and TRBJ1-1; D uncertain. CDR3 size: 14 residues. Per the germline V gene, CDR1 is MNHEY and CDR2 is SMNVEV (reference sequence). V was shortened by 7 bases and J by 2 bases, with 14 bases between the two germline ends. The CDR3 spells CASNSPGYNTEAFF. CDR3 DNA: TGTGCCAGCAACTCCCCGGGATATAACACTGAAGCTTTCTTT.

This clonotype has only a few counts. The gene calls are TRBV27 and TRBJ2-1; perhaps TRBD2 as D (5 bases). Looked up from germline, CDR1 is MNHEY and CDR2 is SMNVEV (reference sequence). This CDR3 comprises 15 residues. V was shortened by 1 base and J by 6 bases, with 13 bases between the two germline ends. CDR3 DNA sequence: TGTGCCAGCAGTTTATGGGCGGGTGGCGGCAATGAGCAGTTCTTC. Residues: CASSLWAGGGNEQFF.

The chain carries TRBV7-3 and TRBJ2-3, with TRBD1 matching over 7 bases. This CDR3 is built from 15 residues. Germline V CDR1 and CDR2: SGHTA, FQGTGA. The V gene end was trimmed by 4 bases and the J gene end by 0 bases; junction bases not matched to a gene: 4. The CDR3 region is CASSSTGQSTDTQYF. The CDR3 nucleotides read TGTGCCAGCAGCTCTACGGGACAGAGCACAGATACGCAGTATTTT.

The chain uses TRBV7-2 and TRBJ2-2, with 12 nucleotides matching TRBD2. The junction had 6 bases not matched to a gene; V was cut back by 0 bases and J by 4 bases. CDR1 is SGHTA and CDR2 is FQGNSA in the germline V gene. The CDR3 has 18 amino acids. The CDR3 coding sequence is TGTGCCAGCAGCTTAGCGGGTGGACTAGCGGGGACCACCGGGGAGCTGTTTTTT. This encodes CASSLAGGLAGTTGELFF.

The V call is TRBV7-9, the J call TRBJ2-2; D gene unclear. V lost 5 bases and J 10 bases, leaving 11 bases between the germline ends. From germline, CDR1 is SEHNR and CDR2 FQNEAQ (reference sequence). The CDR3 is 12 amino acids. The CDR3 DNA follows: TGTGCCAGCAGCCTCTCGCCCGAGGAGCTGTTTTTT. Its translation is CASSLSPEELFF.

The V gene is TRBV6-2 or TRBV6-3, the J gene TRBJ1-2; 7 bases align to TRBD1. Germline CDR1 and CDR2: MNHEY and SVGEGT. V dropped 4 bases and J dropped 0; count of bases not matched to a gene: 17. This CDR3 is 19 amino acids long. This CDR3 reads CASSFLSYGTGETNYGYTF. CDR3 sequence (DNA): TGTGCCAGCAGTTTCCTCAGCTACGGTACAGGGGAAACTAACTATGGCTACACCTTC.

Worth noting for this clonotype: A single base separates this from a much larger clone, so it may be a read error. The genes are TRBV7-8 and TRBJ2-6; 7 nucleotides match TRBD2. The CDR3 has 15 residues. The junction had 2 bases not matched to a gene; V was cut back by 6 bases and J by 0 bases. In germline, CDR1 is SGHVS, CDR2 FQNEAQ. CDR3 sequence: CASRLASSGANVLTF. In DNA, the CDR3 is TGTGCCAGCAGACTAGCGAGCTCTGGGGCCAACGTCCTGACTTTC.

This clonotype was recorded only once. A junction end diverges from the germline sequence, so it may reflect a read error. CDR3 loop: CTSSYHQLAGRYNEQFF. The CDR3 DNA is TGTACCAGCAGTTATCACCAGCTAGCGGGGAGATACAATGAGCAGTTCTTC. This chain connects TRBV27 to TRBJ2-1; 9 bases map to TRBD2. CDR3 length: 17 amino acids. Germline loops: CDR1 MNHEY, CDR2 SMNVEV (reference sequence).

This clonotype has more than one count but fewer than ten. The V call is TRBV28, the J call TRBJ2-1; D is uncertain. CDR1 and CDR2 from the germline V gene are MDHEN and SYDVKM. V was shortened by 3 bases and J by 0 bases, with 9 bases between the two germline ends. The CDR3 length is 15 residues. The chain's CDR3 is CASSFAESSYNEQFF. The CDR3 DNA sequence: TGTGCCAGCAGTTTTGCCGAGAGCTCCTACAATGAGCAGTTCTTC. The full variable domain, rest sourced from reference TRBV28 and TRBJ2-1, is DVKVTQSSRYLVKRTGEKVFLECVQDMDHENMFWYRQDPGLGLRLIYFSYDVKMKEKGDIPEGYSVSREKKERFSLILESASTNQTSMYLCASSFAESSYNEQFFGPGTRLTVL.

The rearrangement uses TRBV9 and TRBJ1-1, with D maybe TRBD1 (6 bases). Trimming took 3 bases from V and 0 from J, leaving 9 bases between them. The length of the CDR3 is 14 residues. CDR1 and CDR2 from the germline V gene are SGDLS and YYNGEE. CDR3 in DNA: TGTGCCAGCAGCGAGGGGACAATGAACACTGAAGCTTTCTTT. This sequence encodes CASSEGTMNTEAFF.

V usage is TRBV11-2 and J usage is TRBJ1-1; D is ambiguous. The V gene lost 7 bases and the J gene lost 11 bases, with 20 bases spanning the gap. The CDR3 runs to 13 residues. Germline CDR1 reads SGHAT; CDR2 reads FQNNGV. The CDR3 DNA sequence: TGTGCCAGCACAACCGTGTACAGCGGGGATGCTTTCTTT. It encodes CASTTVYSGDAFF.

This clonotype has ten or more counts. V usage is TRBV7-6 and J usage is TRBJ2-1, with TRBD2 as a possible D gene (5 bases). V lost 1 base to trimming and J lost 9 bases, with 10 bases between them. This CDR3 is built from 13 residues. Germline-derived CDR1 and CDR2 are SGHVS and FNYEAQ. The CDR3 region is CASSLEVASEQFF. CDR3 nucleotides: TGTGCCAGCAGCTTAGAGGTAGCGAGTGAGCAGTTCTTC.

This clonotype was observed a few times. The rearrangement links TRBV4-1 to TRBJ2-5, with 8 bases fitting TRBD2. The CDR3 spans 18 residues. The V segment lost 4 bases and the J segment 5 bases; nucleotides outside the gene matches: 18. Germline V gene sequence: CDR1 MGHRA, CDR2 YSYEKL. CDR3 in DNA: TGCGCCAGCAGCCTCCCACGGGAGGGACCGGGGCAACACGAGACCCAGTACTTC. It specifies CASSLPREGPGQHETQYF.

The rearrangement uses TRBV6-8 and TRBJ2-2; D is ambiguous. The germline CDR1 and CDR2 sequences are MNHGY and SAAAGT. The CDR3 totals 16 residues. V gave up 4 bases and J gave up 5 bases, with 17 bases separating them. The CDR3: CASSCPRKSRTGELFF. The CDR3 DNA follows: TGTGCCAGCAGTTGCCCCCGGAAATCGAGGACCGGGGAGCTGTTTTTT.

The CDR3 DNA sequence: TGCAGCGTTGAAATTAGGACGGGGAACACTGAAGCTTTCTTT. Amino acids: CSVEIRTGNTEAFF. The chain carries TRBV29-1 and TRBJ1-1; no clear D gene. V was shortened by 2 bases and J by 1 base, with 11 bases between the two germline ends. CDR1 is SQVTM and CDR2 is ANQGSEA in the germline V gene. This CDR3 is built from 14 residues.

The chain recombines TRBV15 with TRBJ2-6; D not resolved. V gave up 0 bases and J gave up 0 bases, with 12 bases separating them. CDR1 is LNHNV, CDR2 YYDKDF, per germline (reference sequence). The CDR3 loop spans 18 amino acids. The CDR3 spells CATSRDQAETSGANVLTF. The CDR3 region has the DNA TGTGCCACCAGCAGAGATCAAGCCGAGACCTCTGGGGCCAACGTCCTGACTTTC.